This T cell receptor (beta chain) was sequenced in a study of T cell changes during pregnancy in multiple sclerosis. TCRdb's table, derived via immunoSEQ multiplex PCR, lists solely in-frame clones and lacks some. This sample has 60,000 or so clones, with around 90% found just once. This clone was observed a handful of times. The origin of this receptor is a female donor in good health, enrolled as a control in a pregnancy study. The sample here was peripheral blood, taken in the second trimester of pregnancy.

Written as DNA, the CDR3 is TGTGCCAGCAGTGCGGAGACAGGAAATTCACCCCTCCACTTT. Protein: CASSAETGNSPLHF. The chain couples TRBV2 to TRBJ1-6; possibly TRBD1 for D (6 bases). The germline V gene has CDR1 SNHLY and CDR2 FYNNEI. This CDR3 has 14 residues. Trimming cost V 4 bases and J 7 bases, with 11 bases left between them.